The entry that follows covers one TCR beta chain sequence. The sample originates from a study of blood T cell repertoires in COVID-19. About the study: Acute and convalescent COVID-19 samples came from the United States, Italy and Spain. T cells, B-cell-depleted T cells, or PBMCs provided the cDNA or gDNA that served as material.

As originally analysed: It was from reference gene primer amplification that nucleated cell counts were estimated. Clones were sequenced by immunoSEQ multiplex PCR, and TCRdb holds only the in-frame ones, with some missing. The DNA was the basis for D and trimming; V, J and clone size are from that table. Here the sample spans approximately 120,000 clones, around 81% being singletons. The receptor's source is a human donor in a cohort sampled during active COVID-19. Input material: peripheral blood.

In nucleotides, the CDR3 is TGTGCCAGCAGTGAATCGAAGGGACTAGCGGGGAATGAGCAGTTCTTC. Its protein product is CASSESKGLAGNEQFF. This chain uses TRBV25-1 with TRBJ2-1, with 13 nucleotides matching TRBD2. V lost 1 base and J lost 7; bases outside the gene matches: 4. This CDR3 is built from 16 residues. CDR1 and CDR2 from the germline V gene are MGHDK and SYGVNS.